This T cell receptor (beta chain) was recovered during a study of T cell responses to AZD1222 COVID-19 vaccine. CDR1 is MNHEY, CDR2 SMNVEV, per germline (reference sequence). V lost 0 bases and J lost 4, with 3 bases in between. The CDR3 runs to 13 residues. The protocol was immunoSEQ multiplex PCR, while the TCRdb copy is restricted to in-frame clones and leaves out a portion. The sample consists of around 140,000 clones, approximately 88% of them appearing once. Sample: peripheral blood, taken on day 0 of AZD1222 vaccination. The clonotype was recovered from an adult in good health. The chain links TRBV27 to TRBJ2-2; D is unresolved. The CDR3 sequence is CASSLSITGELFF. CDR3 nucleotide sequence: TGTGCCAGCAGTTTATCGATCACCGGGGAGCTGTTTTTT.